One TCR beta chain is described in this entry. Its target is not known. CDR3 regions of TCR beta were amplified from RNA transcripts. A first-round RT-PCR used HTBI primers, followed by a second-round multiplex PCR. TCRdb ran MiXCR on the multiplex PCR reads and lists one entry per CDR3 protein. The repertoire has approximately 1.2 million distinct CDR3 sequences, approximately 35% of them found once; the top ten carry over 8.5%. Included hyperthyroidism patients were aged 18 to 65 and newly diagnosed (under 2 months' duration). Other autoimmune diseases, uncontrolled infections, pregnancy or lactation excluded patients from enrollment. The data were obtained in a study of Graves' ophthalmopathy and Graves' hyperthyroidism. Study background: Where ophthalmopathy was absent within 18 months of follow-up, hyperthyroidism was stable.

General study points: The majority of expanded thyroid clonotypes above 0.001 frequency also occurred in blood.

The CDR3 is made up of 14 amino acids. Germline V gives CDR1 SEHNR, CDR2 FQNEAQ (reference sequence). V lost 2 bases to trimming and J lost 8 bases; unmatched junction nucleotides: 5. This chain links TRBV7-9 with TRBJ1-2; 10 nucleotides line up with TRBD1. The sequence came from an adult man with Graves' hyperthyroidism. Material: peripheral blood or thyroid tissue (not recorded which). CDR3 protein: CASSLTGQGLGYTF. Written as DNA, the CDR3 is TGTGCCAGCAGCTTAACGGGACAGGGGCTCGGCTACACCTTC.